This record concerns one TCR beta chain sequence. What it binds is unknown. A J-beta primer mix and a sample-barcoded 5' primer were used in a second PCR of roughly 6 to 11 cycles. One entry per CDR3 protein results from TCRdb running MiXCR on the 5' RACE reads. This table has 350,000 to 450,000 distinct CDR3 sequences, about 55% appearing once. The sample originates from a study of blood T cells in healthy people across ages. Findings of the study overall: With naive T cell percentage, TCR beta diversity showed a strong correlation. In long-lived donors, naive CD4+ cell counts and diversity exceeded those of aged donors.

CDR1 is MDHEN and CDR2 is SYDVKM in the germline V gene. This CDR3 is built from 16 residues. Trimming took 3 bases from V and 3 from J, leaving 18 bases between them. The sample comprised blood. The clonotype originates from a man aged 60-69 years in good health. V gene TRBV28 combines with J gene TRBJ2-7; possibly TRBD2 for D (5 bases). CDR3 protein: CASSLSAAPGVYEQYF. The CDR3 nucleotides are TGTGCCAGCAGTTTGTCGGCGGCCCCCGGGGTCTACGAGCAGTACTTC.